A single sample gave rise to the 2 T cell receptor beta chains below, sequenced in a study of shared clonotypes between healthy human individuals. Some clones are missing from TCRdb's copy, which holds only in-frame ones; the method was immunoSEQ multiplex PCR. The data show roughly 2.4 million clones, around 95% seen once. Sequencing was performed on naive CD4+ T cells sorted from blood. Subset meaning: CD45RA+ positively selected. The receptors originated from a man aged 18 to 29 in good health.

V usage is TRBV5-1 and J usage is TRBJ1-2; D is unresolved. Per the germline V gene, CDR1 is SGHRS and CDR2 is YFSETQ. The CDR3 loop spans 13 amino acids. The V end lost 0 bases, the J end lost 8 bases, and 11 bases lay between the germline ends. This chain's CDR3 is CASSLDVIEGYTF. CDR3 coding DNA: TGCGCCAGCAGCTTGGACGTGATAGAGGGCTACACCTTC.

V gene TRBV7-8 combines with J gene TRBJ1-5; D remains unclear. Looked up from germline, CDR1 is SGHVS and CDR2 is FQNEAQ. V lost 1 base to trimming and J lost 3 bases, with 10 bases between them. This CDR3 is 15 amino acids long. The DNA for the CDR3 is TGTGCCAGCAGCTTAGATGGGAGGGTCAATCAGCCCCAGCATTTT. It encodes CASSLDGRVNQPQHF.